This T cell receptor (beta chain) stems from a study of CD8 T cells in ankylosing spondylitis. The study's findings and limits: Disease-linked clones had a CD8+ phenotype and relatively low frequency in peripheral blood. Blood of patients with ankylosing spondylitis appeared to be characterized by a TCR beta motif of seven or eight highly homologous variants. Certain motif variants had earlier been reported in reactive arthritis synovial fluid and blood. Clones linked to disease were reported to show significant enrichment in matched ankylosing spondylitis synovial fluid.

This clonotype occurred a few times. Its antigen is not known. Library preparation for TCR beta used quantitative 5'-RACE with molecular barcodes. TCRdb reprocessed the 5' RACE reads with MiXCR, giving one entry per CDR3 protein. The repertoire holds about 220,000 distinct CDR3 sequences, with roughly 6.6% as singletons. The TCR originated in a male donor with ankylosing spondylitis. The sequenced sample consisted of blood, either unsorted or a sorted T cell fraction (not recorded which).

The CDR3 sequence is CASGYTNTEAFF. The CDR3 DNA sequence: TGTGCCAGCGGCTACACCAACACTGAAGCTTTCTTT. The chain recombines TRBV7-2 with TRBJ1-1; D is uncertain. Germline V gene lookup returns CDR1 SGHTA and CDR2 FQGNSA. V was trimmed by 8 bases and J by 2 bases, leaving 9 bases between them. The CDR3 has 12 residues.